Listed here are 18 T cell receptor beta chains from one sample, sequenced in a study of T cell responses to AZD1222 COVID-19 vaccine. Some clones are missing from TCRdb's copy, which holds only in-frame ones; the method was immunoSEQ multiplex PCR. The repertoire holds approximately 160,000 clones, with 85% to 95% as singletons. Sequenced here: peripheral blood, sampled on day 0 of AZD1222 vaccination. All receptors come from an adult in good health.

V usage is TRBV25-1 and J usage is TRBJ2-1; 7 bases are shared with TRBD2. Unmatched junction bases numbered 6, after V lost 4 bases and J lost 0 bases. The CDR3 consists of 16 residues. CDR1 and CDR2 (germline): MGHDK, SYGVNS. The DNA for the CDR3 is TGTGCCAGCAGTGCCCTGGGGGGGGTCTCCTACAATGAGCAGTTCTTC. Translated, it gives CASSALGGVSYNEQFF.

This chain connects TRBV2 to TRBJ1-6; a possible D gene is TRBD1 (6 bases). Trimming left V 4 bases short and J 9 bases short, with 10 bases between. Germline CDR1 is SNHLY and CDR2 is FYNNEI. This CDR3 has 13 residues. The CDR3 loop is CASSARGLSPLHF. The CDR3 nucleotides read TGTGCCAGCAGTGCTCGGGGGCTTTCACCCCTCCACTTT.

This clone was observed once. This chain joins TRBV6-5 and TRBJ2-2; D gene ambiguous. V was trimmed by 2 bases and J by 4 bases, leaving 14 bases between them. The CDR3 is 16 amino acids. The germline gives CDR1 MNHEY, CDR2 SVGAGI. The CDR3 region has the DNA TGTGCCAGCAGTTACCCCAGTCAGCAACTCACCGGGGAGCTGTTTTTT. Amino acid sequence: CASSYPSQQLTGELFF.

This chain connects TRBV28 to TRBJ1-1; a possible D gene is TRBD1 (5 bases). CDR1 is MDHEN and CDR2 is SYDVKM in the germline V gene. Trimming removed 10 bases at V and 1 base at J, with 13 bases between. The CDR3 spans 13 residues. The CDR3 here is CATQDTPNTEAFF. In DNA form, the CDR3 reads TGTGCCACCCAGGACACTCCGAACACTGAAGCTTTCTTT.

This rearrangement joins TRBV11-2 to TRBJ1-2, with D perhaps TRBD1 (5 bases). Trimming removed 4 bases at V and 2 bases at J, with 17 bases between. Germline V gene lookup returns CDR1 SGHAT and CDR2 FQNNGV. This CDR3 is 16 amino acids long. The CDR3 loop reads CASSSSTGTANYGYTF. Written as DNA, the CDR3 is TGTGCCAGCAGCTCTTCCACCGGGACGGCGAACTATGGCTACACCTTC. The entire variable domain, with the rest obtained from reference TRBV11-2 and TRBJ1-2, is as follows: EAGVAQSPRYKIIEKRQSVAFWCNPISGHATLYWYQQILGQGPKLLIQFQNNGVVDDSQLPKDRFSAERLKGVDSTLKIQPAKLEDSAVYLCASSSSTGTANYGYTFGSGTRLTVV.

The genes are TRBV7-2 and TRBJ2-5; D not resolved. This CDR3 has 13 amino acids. The V gene lost 1 base and the J gene lost 7 bases, with 10 bases spanning the gap. Germline V gives CDR1 SGHTA, CDR2 FQGNSA. The CDR3 reads CASSLGRTVTQYF. The DNA of the CDR3 is TGTGCCAGCAGCTTAGGACGGACCGTGACCCAGTACTTC.

This clone was detected once. The CDR3 DNA follows: TGTGCCACCAGTGGGACAGGTTTATACCACGACGGGGAGCTGTTTTTT. Translated, it gives CATSGTGLYHDGELFF. The rearrangement joins TRBV24-1 to TRBJ2-2; 7 nucleotides agree with TRBD1. There are 16 residues in the CDR3. The ends lost 5 bases at V and 7 bases at J; junction bases unmatched: 12. From germline, CDR1 is KGHDR and CDR2 SFDVKD.

This clone has just a few counts. The chain employs TRBV29-1 and TRBJ1-4, with D possibly being TRBD1 (6 bases). The CDR3 contains 12 residues. Germline CDR1 reads SQVTM; CDR2 reads ANQGSEA. Trimming left V 5 bases short and J 4 bases short, with 8 bases between. The CDR3 DNA follows: TGCAGCGTTAGACAGGATAATGAAAAACTGTTTTTT. This codes for CSVRQDNEKLFF. The variable domain in full, completed from reference TRBV29-1 and TRBJ1-4, reads SAVISQKPSRDICQRGTSLTIQCQVDSQVTMMFWYRQQPGQSLTLIATANQGSEATYESGFVIDKFPISRPNLTFSTLTVSNMSPEDSSIYLCSVRQDNEKLFFGSGTQLSVL.

The chain links TRBV7-9 to TRBJ2-3, with a tentative D call TRBD2 (5 bases). CDR1 is SEHNR, CDR2 FQNEAQ, per germline (reference sequence). This CDR3 contains 17 residues. V was trimmed by 0 bases and J by 2 bases, leaving 15 bases between them. CDR3 sequence reads: CASSLAHPGYITDTQYF. Written as DNA, the CDR3 is TGTGCCAGCAGCTTAGCGCATCCGGGGTACATCACAGATACGCAGTATTTT.

The chain links TRBV7-2 to TRBJ2-1; D unclear. Germline V CDR1 and CDR2: SGHTA, FQGNSA. Trimming removed 0 bases at V and 6 bases at J, with 6 bases between. There are 13 residues in the CDR3. The DNA of the CDR3 is TGTGCCAGCAGCTTAGCGAACCCCAATGAGCAGTTCTTC. Translation: CASSLANPNEQFF.

V gene TRBV25-1 combines with J gene TRBJ1-1, with TRBD1 matching 7 bases. This CDR3 comprises 13 residues. J gave up 2 bases and V 10 bases, and 7 bases lay outside the gene matches. The germline V gene has CDR1 MGHDK and CDR2 SYGVNS. The CDR3 bases are TGTGCCACCTCCCCAGGGGGAAACACTGAAGCTTTCTTT. Translation gives CATSPGGNTEAFF.

V and J are TRBV7-2 and TRBJ1-5, with a weak D call TRBD1 (5 bases). The CDR3 totals 13 residues. CDR1 is SGHTA and CDR2 is FQGNSA in the germline V gene. V lost 6 bases and J lost 3, with 9 bases in between. The chain's CDR3 is CASRSGPNQPQHF. The CDR3, as DNA: TGTGCCAGCAGATCGGGACCCAATCAGCCCCAGCATTTT.

This clone showed up just once. The V call is TRBV5-1, the J call TRBJ2-5; possibly TRBD1 or TRBD2 for D (6 bases each). Germline V CDR1 and CDR2: SGHRS, YFSETQ. V was trimmed by 0 bases and J by 3 bases, leaving 15 bases between them. The CDR3 has 16 residues. The chain's CDR3 is CASSLDGGHQKETQYF. In DNA form, the CDR3 reads TGCGCCAGCAGCTTGGATGGGGGGCACCAAAAAGAGACCCAGTACTTC. Supplemented by reference TRBV5-1 and TRBJ2-5, the full variable domain reads KAGVTQTPRYLIKTRGQQVTLSCSPISGHRSVSWYQQTPGQGLQFLFEYFSETQRNKGNFPGRFSGRQFSNSRSEMNVSTLELGDSALYLCASSLDGGHQKETQYFGPGTRLLVL.

The chain joins TRBV4-3 to TRBJ2-7; 7 nucleotides align to TRBD2. V trimming: 4 bases; J trimming: 0 bases; junction bases outside the gene matches: 3. The CDR3 sequence is 14 residues long. Germline lookup yields CDR1 LGHNA and CDR2 YSLEER. CDR3 protein: CASSLGLGSYEQYF. As DNA, the CDR3 is TGCGCCAGCAGCCTCGGACTAGGCTCCTACGAGCAGTACTTC.

This chain connects TRBV4-1 to TRBJ2-7, with D perhaps TRBD2 (6 bases). V lost 0 bases, J lost 3 bases, and 18 bases lay in between. CDR1 is MGHRA and CDR2 is YSYEKL in the germline V gene. The CDR3 totals 17 residues. DNA of the CDR3: TGCGCCAGCAGCCAAGAATCCTCCCCCGGGGGTATCTACGAGCAGTACTTC. The encoded protein is CASSQESSPGGIYEQYF.

The V call is TRBV7-2, the J call TRBJ2-3; 7 nucleotides align to TRBD2. CDR1 and CDR2 from the germline V gene are SGHTA and FQGNSA. This CDR3 spans 18 amino acids. After removal of 2 bases from V and 0 bases from J, the junction contained 11 bases not matched to a gene. CDR3 amino acids: CASSLWGGRFSSTDTQYF. CDR3 DNA sequence: TGTGCCAGCAGCTTATGGGGAGGGAGGTTTTCTAGCACAGATACGCAGTATTTT. Together with reference TRBV7-2 and TRBJ2-3, the CDR3 gives the full variable domain: GAGVSQSPSNKVTEKGKDVELRCDPISGHTALYWYRQSLGQGLEFLIYFQGNSAPDKSGLPSDRFSAERTGGSVSTLTIQRTQQEDSAVYLCASSLWGGRFSSTDTQYFGPGTRLTVL.

The chain carries TRBV6-5 and TRBJ2-7; D may be TRBD1 or TRBD2 (5 bases each). Trimming took 4 bases from V and 0 from J, leaving 13 bases between them. Germline-derived CDR1 and CDR2 are MNHEY and SVGAGI. This CDR3 has 15 amino acids. The CDR3 DNA reads TGTGCCAGCAGTTCGGGGCCCTCGGACTCCTACGAGCAGTACTTC. Its protein product is CASSSGPSDSYEQYF.

This clone showed up just once. The chain recombines TRBV7-6 with TRBJ2-2, with no clear D. In germline, CDR1 is SGHVS, CDR2 FNYEAQ. CDR3 length: 15 amino acids. V dropped 2 bases and J dropped 3 bases, with 10 bases sitting between them. CDR3 amino acids: CASSLMGGDTGELFF. CDR3 nucleotide sequence: TGTGCCAGCAGCTTAATGGGTGGGGACACCGGGGAGCTGTTTTTT.